This T cell receptor beta chain emerged from a study of CD8 T cells in Susac syndrome. Study context: Patients with Susac syndrome who were sequenced included six with active disease and roughly 8 in remission. Blood was drawn from patients with Susac syndrome. At that point, they were therapy-naive, on corticosteroids, or on intravenous immunoglobulin alone.

Random hexamers were used to reverse transcribe roughly 0.45 to 1 ug of RNA. An immunoSEQ multiplex PCR amplified TCR beta CDR3 over 54 Vbeta and 13 Jbeta. Each CDR3 protein gets one entry after TCRdb re-called the immunoSEQ multiplex PCR reads with MiXCR. This sample has around 71,000 distinct CDR3 sequences, with 93% found just once. Germline assignment: CDR1 MNHEY and CDR2 SMNVEV (reference sequence). The CDR3 spans 12 residues. V was cut by 5 bases and J by 6 bases, with 8 bases left in between. TCR beta sequences were obtained from blood CD8+ and CD4+ T cells. What was sequenced was CD4+ T cells from PBMCs. The source is a human donor with Susac syndrome. V usage is TRBV27 and J usage is TRBJ1-5; D gene uncertain. CDR3 nucleotide sequence: TGTGCCAGCAGTCCAGAGGGTCAGCCCCAGCATTTT. Amino acids: CASSPEGQPQHF.